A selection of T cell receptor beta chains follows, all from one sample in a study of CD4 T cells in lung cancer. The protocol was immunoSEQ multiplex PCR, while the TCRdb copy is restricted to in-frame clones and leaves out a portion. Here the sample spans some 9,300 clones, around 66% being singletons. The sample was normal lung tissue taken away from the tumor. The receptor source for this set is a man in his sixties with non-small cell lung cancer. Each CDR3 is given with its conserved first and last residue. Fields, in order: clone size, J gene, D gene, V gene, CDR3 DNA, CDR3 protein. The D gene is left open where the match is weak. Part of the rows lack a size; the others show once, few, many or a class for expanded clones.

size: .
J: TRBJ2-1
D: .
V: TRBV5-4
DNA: TGTGCCAGCAGCAGGACAGGGGCCCAACTAGCGGGAATCTCCTACAATGAGCAGTTCTTC
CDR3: CASSRTGAQLAGISYNEQFF

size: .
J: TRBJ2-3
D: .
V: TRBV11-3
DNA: TGTGCCAGCAGCTTTGGGGAGAGCGCACACAGCACAGATACGCAGTATTTT
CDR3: CASSFGESAHSTDTQYF

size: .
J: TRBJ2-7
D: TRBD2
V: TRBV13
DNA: TGTGCCAGCAGCCTTAGCGGGGCCGCGGATTGGGAGCAGTACTTC
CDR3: CASSLSGAADWEQYF

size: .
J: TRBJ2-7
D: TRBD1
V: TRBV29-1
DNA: TGCAGCGTTATGATGGGGACAGGGGTTTACGAGCAGTACTTC
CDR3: CSVMMGTGVYEQYF

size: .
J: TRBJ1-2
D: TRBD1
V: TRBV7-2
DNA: TGTGCCAGCAGCTTAGGACAGGGTTGGGTAGGCTATGGCTACACCTTC
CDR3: CASSLGQGWVGYGYTF

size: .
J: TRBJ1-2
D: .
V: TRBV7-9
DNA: TGTGCCAGCAGCTTAGGGGCAGATCTATATGTCGACGATGGCTACACCTTC
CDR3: CASSLGADLYVDDGYTF

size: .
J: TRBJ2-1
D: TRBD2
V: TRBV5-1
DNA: TGCGCCAGCAGCGCCACTAGCGGGGCGAACAATGAGCAGTTCTTC
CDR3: CASSATSGANNEQFF

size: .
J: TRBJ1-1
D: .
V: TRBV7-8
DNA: TGTGCCAGCAGCCCTTACGTGGGGGGAAGTATCACTGAAGCTTTCTTT
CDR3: CASSPYVGGSITEAFF

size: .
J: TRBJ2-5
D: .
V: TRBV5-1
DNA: TGCGCCAGCGGAGACTTGGACCAAGAGACCCAGTACTTC
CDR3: CASGDLDQETQYF

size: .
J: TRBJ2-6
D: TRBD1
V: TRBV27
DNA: TGTGCCAGTAGCTCCGGGACAGGAGCCACCTCTGGGGCCAACGTCCTGACTTTC
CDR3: CASSSGTGATSGANVLTF

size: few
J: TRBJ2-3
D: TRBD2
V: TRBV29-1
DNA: TGCAGCGCACCAGATAGCGGGAGGGCCGGGGAAGATACGCAGTATTTT
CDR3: CSAPDSGRAGEDTQYF

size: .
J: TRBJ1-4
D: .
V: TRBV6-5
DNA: TGTGCCAGCAGGTCAGGGGAAAGAACTAATGAAAAACTGTTTTTT
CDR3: CASRSGERTNEKLFF

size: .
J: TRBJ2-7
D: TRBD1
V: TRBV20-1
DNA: TGCAGTGCTAGGTCTGGGACAGGACAGTACTTC
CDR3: CSARSGTGQYF

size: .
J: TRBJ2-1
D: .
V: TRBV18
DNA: TGTGCCAGCTCAGGGGACTTGGTCTCATACAATGAGCAGTTCTTC
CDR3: CASSGDLVSYNEQFF

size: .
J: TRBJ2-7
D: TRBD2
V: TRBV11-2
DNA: TGTGCCAGCAGCTCACTAGCGCTTCATTCCTACGAGCAGTACTTC
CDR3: CASSSLALHSYEQYF

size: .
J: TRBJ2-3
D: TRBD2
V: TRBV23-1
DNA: TGCGCCAGCAGTCCCCGGACTAGCGGGACGCACCGGTATTTT
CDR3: CASSPRTSGTHRYF

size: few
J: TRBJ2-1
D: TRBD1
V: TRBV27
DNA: TGTGCCAGCAGCCGAACCACGACAGGGCTGAATGAGCAGTTCTTC
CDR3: CASSRTTTGLNEQFF

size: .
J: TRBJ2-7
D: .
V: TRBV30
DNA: TGTGCCTGGAGTTACCTCCCTGGCAGGGGCCTAGGTTCTTCTTCCTACGAGCAGTACTTC
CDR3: CAWSYLPGRGLGSSSYEQYF

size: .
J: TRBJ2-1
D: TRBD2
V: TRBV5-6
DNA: TGTGCCAGCAGCGGGGGGCTAGCGGGACGGTACAATGAGCAGTTCTTC
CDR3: CASSGGLAGRYNEQFF

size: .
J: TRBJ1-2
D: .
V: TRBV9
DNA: TGTGCCAGCAGCGTACCCAGTGGCTACACCTTC
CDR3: CASSVPSGYTF